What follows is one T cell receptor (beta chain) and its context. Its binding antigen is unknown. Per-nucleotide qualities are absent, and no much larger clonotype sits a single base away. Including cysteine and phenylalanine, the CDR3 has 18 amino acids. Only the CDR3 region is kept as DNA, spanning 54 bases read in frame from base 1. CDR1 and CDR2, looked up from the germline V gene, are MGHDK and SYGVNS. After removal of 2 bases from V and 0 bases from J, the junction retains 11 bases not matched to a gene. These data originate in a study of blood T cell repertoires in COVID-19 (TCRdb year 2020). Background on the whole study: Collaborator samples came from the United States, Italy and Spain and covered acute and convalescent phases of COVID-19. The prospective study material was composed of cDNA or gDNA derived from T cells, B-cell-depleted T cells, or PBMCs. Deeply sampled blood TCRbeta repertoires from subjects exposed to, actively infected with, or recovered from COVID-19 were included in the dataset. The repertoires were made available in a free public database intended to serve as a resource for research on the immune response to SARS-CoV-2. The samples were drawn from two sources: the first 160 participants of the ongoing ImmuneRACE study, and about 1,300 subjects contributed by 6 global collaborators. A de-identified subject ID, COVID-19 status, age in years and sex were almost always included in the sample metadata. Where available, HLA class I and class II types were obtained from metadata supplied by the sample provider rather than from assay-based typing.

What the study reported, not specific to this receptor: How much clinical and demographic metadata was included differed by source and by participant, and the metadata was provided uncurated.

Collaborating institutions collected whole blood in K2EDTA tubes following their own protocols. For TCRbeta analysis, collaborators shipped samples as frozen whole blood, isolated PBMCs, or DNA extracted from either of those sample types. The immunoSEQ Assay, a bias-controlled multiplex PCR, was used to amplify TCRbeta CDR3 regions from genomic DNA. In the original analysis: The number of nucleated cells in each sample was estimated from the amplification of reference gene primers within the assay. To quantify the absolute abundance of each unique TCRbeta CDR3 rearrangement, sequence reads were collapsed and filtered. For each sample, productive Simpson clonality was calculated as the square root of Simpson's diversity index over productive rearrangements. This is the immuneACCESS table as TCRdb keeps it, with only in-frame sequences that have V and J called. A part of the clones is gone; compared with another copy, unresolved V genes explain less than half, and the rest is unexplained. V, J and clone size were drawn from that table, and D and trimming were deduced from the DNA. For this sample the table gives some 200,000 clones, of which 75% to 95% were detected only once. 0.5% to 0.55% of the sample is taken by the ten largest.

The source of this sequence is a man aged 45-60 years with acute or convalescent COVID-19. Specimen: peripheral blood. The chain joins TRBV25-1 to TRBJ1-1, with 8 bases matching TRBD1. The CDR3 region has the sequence CASSEEDRSGGMNTEAFF. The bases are TGTGCCAGCAGTGAAGAGGACAGGTCAGGGGGCATGAACACTGAAGCTTTCTTT.